This T cell receptor (beta chain) stems from a study of cytomegalovirus exposure and HLA in healthy donors. Germline assignment: CDR1 MNHNS and CDR2 SASEGT. This CDR3 is built from 12 residues. The primer mix had 60 Vbeta and 13 Jbeta primers. The assay was immunoSEQ multiplex PCR, and TCRdb's table has in-frame clones only and misses some. The repertoire holds approximately 160,000 clones, about 80% seen once, with 5.5% to 7.5% in the top ten. This chain uses TRBV6-1 with TRBJ2-5; 9 bases are shared with TRBD1. The DNA end is a closer match to TRBJ2-7, so the J assignment may be wrong. The TCR comes from a man aged 30 to 45 in good health and CMV-seropositive. The sample taken for sequencing was PBMCs. In DNA, the CDR3 is TGTGCCACGGACAGGGGTGTCTACGAGCAGTACTTC. This translates into CATDRGVYEQYF.